The T cell receptor beta chain under discussion was sequenced for a study of shared clonotypes between healthy human individuals. Trimming cost V 5 bases and J 6 bases; bases outside gene matches: 5. The CDR3 runs 14 residues. Germline V gene data show CDR1 as SGHTA and CDR2 as FQGNSA. Repertoires were generated with immunoSEQ multiplex PCR, while TCRdb's copy carries only in-frame clones and drops some. The sample carries 2.3 million or so clones, 93% recorded once. The rearrangement uses TRBV7-2 and TRBJ1-4; 8 nucleotides line up with TRBD1. Specimen: naive CD4+ T cells from PBMCs. Subset here: CD45RA+ positively selected. The receptor was isolated from a young man in good health. Some clones in this sample may be carry-over from other donors' samples. CDR3 region: CASSLDRGHEKLFF. The CDR3 DNA is TGTGCCAGCAGCCTCGACAGGGGCCATGAAAAACTGTTTTTT.